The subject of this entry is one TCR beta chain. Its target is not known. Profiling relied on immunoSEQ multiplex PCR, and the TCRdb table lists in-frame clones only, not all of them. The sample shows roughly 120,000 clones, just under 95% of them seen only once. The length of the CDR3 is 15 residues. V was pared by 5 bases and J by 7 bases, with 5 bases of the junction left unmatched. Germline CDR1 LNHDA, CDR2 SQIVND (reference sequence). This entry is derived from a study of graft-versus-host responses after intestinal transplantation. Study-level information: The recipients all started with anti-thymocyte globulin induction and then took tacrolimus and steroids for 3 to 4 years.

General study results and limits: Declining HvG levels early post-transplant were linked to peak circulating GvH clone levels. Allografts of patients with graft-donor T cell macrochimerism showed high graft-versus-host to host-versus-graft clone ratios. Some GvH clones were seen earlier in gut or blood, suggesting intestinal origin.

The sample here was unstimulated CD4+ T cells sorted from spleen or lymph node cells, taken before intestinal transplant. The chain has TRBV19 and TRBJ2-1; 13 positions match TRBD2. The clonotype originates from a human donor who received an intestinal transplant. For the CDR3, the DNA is TGTGCCAGTAGTCCAGGGACTAGCGGGAATAATGAGCAGTTCTTC. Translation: CASSPGTSGNNEQFF. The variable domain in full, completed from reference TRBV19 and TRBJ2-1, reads DGGITQSPKYLFRKEGQNVTLSCEQNLNHDAMYWYRQDPGQGLRLIYYSQIVNDFQKGDIAEGYSVSREKKESFPLTVTSAQKNPTAFYLCASSPGTSGNNEQFFGPGTRLTVL.